This T cell receptor beta chain was profiled in a study of T cell repertoires in aging, cancer and after chemotherapy. Peripheral blood genomic DNA, not sorted cells or RNA, was the template. A mixed TRB-A/B primer pool amplified rearranged TRB by multiplex touch-down PCR. Each CDR3 protein is one row after TCRdb ran MiXCR on the multiplex PCR reads. The sample consists of more than 2,500 distinct CDR3 sequences, about 33% of them appearing once. Per the germline V gene, CDR1 is SEHNR and CDR2 is FQNEAQ (reference sequence). The CDR3 has 15 residues. With 1 base removed from V and 2 bases from J, the gap between germline ends came to 11 bases. This clonotype is labeled as medium-sized.

The clonotype comes from a human donor in good health. The J gene is TRBJ2-5, the V gene TRBV7-9; D might be TRBD1 (7 bases). Sequenced input: blood. CDR3 DNA: TGTGCCAGCAGCTTAGAGGGGGCGGGACAAGAGACCCAGTACTTC. This encodes CASSLEGAGQETQYF.